A selection of T cell receptor beta chains follows, all from one sample in a study of T cells in Graves' hyperthyroidism and ophthalmopathy. One entry per CDR3 protein, called by TCRdb with MiXCR from the multiplex PCR reads. Among over 700,000 distinct CDR3 sequences listed, more than 30% were seen once. The sample taken for sequencing was blood. The receptors originated from a man younger than 35 with Graves' hyperthyroidism. Both conserved end residues are part of each CDR3. Fields, in order: clone size, D gene, J gene, V gene, CDR3 protein, CDR3 DNA. D genes are given only for firm matches. Size is stated for part of the rows, as once, few or many counts, or as a class when the clone is expanded.

-	TRBD2	TRBJ2-3	TRBV2	CASSPGAGGRDTQYF	TGTGCCAGCAGCCCCGGGGCGGGGGGTAGAGATACGCAGTATTTT
many	TRBD2	TRBJ2-7	TRBV10-3	CAISEGTSGGYEQYF	TGTGCCATCAGTGAGGGGACTAGCGGGGGTTACGAGCAGTACTTC
-	TRBD2	TRBJ2-5	TRBV5-4	CASSSQTLAGGRETQYF	TGTGCCAGCAGTTCCCAAACGCTAGCGGGGGGCCGGGAGACCCAGTACTTC
-	-	TRBJ1-4	TRBV10-1	CASSQASTEEGEKLFF	TGCGCCAGCAGCCAAGCGTCCACCGAAGAGGGGGAAAAACTGTTTTTT
few	-	TRBJ1-5	TRBV7-2	CASSLAFDQPQHF	TGTGCCAGCAGCTTAGCGTTCGATCAGCCCCAGCATTTT
-	-	TRBJ2-2	TRBV7-8	CASSSPADNTGELFF	TGTGCCAGCAGCTCCCCGGCGGATAACACCGGGGAGCTGTTTTTT
-	TRBD2	TRBJ2-5	TRBV15	CATSSPRLAGVETQYF	TGTGCCACCAGCTCCCCCCGACTAGCGGGAGTCGAGACCCAGTACTTC
-	-	TRBJ2-2	TRBV12-3/TRBV12-4	CASSYSAGELFF	TGTGCCAGCAGTTACTCTGCCGGGGAGCTGTTTTTT
-	-	TRBJ1-5	TRBV6-1	CASSEAHWGQPQHF	TGTGCCAGCAGTGAAGCCCACTGGGGACAGCCCCAGCATTTT
-	-	TRBJ2-7	TRBV2	CASLGGGLYEQYF	TGTGCCAGCTTGGGCGGTGGCCTATACGAGCAGTACTTC
-	-	TRBJ2-5	TRBV7-9	CASSYQRVSGETQYF	TGTGCCAGCAGCTATCAGCGGGTATCAGGAGAGACCCAGTACTTC
many	-	TRBJ2-7	TRBV25-1	CASSVYRSRSDEQYF	TGTGCCAGCAGTGTTTACAGGAGCCGTTCCGACGAGCAGTACTTC
few	-	TRBJ2-2	TRBV7-2	CASSSRGWGELFF	TGTGCCAGCAGCTCCCGAGGTTGGGGGGAGCTGTTTTTT
many	-	TRBJ1-5	TRBV7-9	CASSSELYQPQHF	TGTGCCAGCAGCTCCGAACTCTATCAGCCCCAGCATTTT
-	-	TRBJ1-5	TRBV10-3	CAISAGLPRRRNQPQHF	TGTGCCATCAGTGCAGGACTGCCGAGAAGGAGGAATCAGCCCCAGCATTTT
once	TRBD1	TRBJ1-3	TRBV7-9	CASSGGQVNTIYF	TGTGCCAGCAGCGGCGGACAGGTCAACACCATATATTTT
-	-	TRBJ1-2	TRBV11-2	CASSVDIFEGFNYGYTF	TGTGCCAGCAGCGTCGATATTTTTGAGGGTTTTAACTATGGCTACACCTTC
many	TRBD1	TRBJ1-1	TRBV29-1	CSVGDRESKVAFF	TGCAGCGTTGGGGACAGGGAGAGTAAAGTAGCTTTCTTT
-	TRBD2	TRBJ2-5	TRBV7-9	CASSTVSGGALETQYF	TGTGCCAGCAGCACGGTCAGCGGGGGGGCCTTAGAGACCCAGTACTTC
-	TRBD1	TRBJ2-6	TRBV9	CASSVDSGTGRSGANVLTF	TGTGCCAGCAGCGTTGATTCCGGGACAGGGCGTTCTGGGGCCAACGTCCTGACTTTC
-	TRBD1	TRBJ1-5	TRBV7-9	CASSQDWVRQGYQPQHF	TGTGCCAGCAGCCAAGATTGGGTGAGACAGGGATATCAGCCCCAGCATTTT
few	TRBD2	TRBJ2-5	TRBV4-2	CASSQSAGGPETQYF	TGTGCCAGCAGCCAATCAGCGGGAGGGCCGGAGACCCAGTACTTC
-	TRBD1	TRBJ1-1	TRBV15	CATSSDGQGNTEAFF	TGTGCCACCAGCAGCGACGGACAGGGTAACACTGAAGCTTTCTTT
-	-	TRBJ1-1	TRBV11-2	CASSSVQGIAEAFF	TGTGCCAGCAGCTCCGTTCAAGGGATTGCTGAAGCTTTCTTT
-	-	TRBJ2-5	TRBV7-3	CASSFNGGHETQYF	TGTGCCAGCAGTTTCAACGGGGGGCATGAGACCCAGTACTTC
many	-	TRBJ2-5	TRBV10-1	CASSDGSCRGQETQYF	TGCGCCAGCAGTGACGGATCTTGTAGGGGCCAAGAGACCCAGTACTTC
few	TRBD1	TRBJ1-2	TRBV2	CASTWGQAYGYTF	TGTGCCAGCACTTGGGGACAGGCCTATGGCTACACCTTC
-	-	TRBJ2-6	TRBV12-3/TRBV12-4	CASTQQGAGANVLTF	TGTGCCAGCACCCAACAGGGAGCCGGGGCCAACGTCCTGACTTTC
many	TRBD1	TRBJ1-1	TRBV29-1	CSVSLGTGGTEAFF	TGCAGCGTTTCTCTCGGGACAGGGGGCACTGAAGCTTTCTTT
many	-	TRBJ1-1	TRBV20-1	CSAIWGAFEAFF	TGCAGTGCTATCTGGGGGGCCTTTGAAGCTTTCTTT
-	TRBD1	TRBJ1-1	TRBV7-3	CASSLGRTGSLGTEAFF	TGTGCCAGCAGCTTAGGGAGGACAGGTTCGTTGGGCACTGAAGCTTTCTTT
-	TRBD1	TRBJ2-7	TRBV2	CASVDRGPPYEQYF	TGTGCCAGCGTCGACAGGGGGCCTCCCTACGAGCAGTACTTC
many	TRBD1	TRBJ2-5	TRBV7-9	CASSLNRGQETQYF	TGTGCCAGCAGCTTAAACAGGGGTCAAGAGACCCAGTACTTC
-	TRBD1	TRBJ2-2	TRBV29-1	CSVADRVGPNTGELFF	TGCAGCGTGGCTGACAGGGTGGGGCCGAACACCGGGGAGCTGTTTTTT